Each of the 28 T cell receptor beta chains below was sequenced from the same sample in a study of blood T cell repertoires in COVID-19. TCRdb's copy holds only in-frame clones and misses some; the assay was immunoSEQ multiplex PCR. The table shows 130,000 to 150,000 clones, with 65% to 90% occurring only once. Sequenced input: peripheral blood. The receptors were gathered from a human donor in a cohort sampled during active COVID-19.

The chain recombines TRBV7-2 with TRBJ2-3, with 8 positions matching TRBD2. V shed 4 bases, J shed 1 base, and the junction held 16 bases outside the gene matches. Germline-derived CDR1 and CDR2 are SGHTA and FQGNSA. The CDR3 spans 19 residues. CDR3 protein: CASSSVIGAGGRRTDTQYF. In nucleotides, the CDR3 is TGTGCCAGCAGCTCCGTTATTGGGGCTGGCGGGAGGCGCACAGATACGCAGTATTTT.

V is TRBV28 and J is TRBJ2-1; TRBD2 matches at 13 bases. CDR3 length: 19 residues. Unmatched junction bases numbered 7, after V lost 2 bases and J lost 0 bases. Germline loops: CDR1 MDHEN, CDR2 SYDVKM. The CDR3 here is CASSLPRTSGSTSYNEQFF. For the CDR3, the DNA is TGTGCCAGCAGTTTACCTAGGACTAGCGGGAGTACCTCCTACAATGAGCAGTTCTTC.

The chain has TRBV4-3 and TRBJ2-2; TRBD1 matches at 8 bases. Per the germline V gene, CDR1 is LGHNA and CDR2 is YSLEER. Trimming removed 4 bases from V and 6 bases from J; junction bases left unmatched: 4. The CDR3 totals 14 residues. CDR3 bases: TGCGCCAGCAGCCGGACACAGGGGGCCGGGGAGCTGTTTTTT. Translating it yields CASSRTQGAGELFF.

The chain couples TRBV6-5 to TRBJ2-7; D is possibly TRBD2 (5 bases). The CDR3 totals 13 residues. V shed 0 bases and J shed 6 bases, with 9 bases lying between them. The germline V gene encodes CDR1 MNHEY and CDR2 SVGAGI. The CDR3 protein is CASSYSGGPEQYF. The CDR3 nucleotides read TGTGCCAGCAGTTACTCTGGAGGCCCCGAGCAGTACTTC.

This clone appeared once. The chain carries TRBV21-1 and TRBJ2-7; the table gives TRBD1 as D, unverified against the DNA. TRBV21-1 is classified as a pseudogene. The CDR3 covers 13 residues. The CDR3 nucleotides are TGTGCCAGCAGACAGGGGGCATCCTACGAGCAGTACTTC. Translating it yields CASRQGASYEQYF.

The chain employs TRBV18 and TRBJ1-4; 8 nucleotides match TRBD1. Germline assignment: CDR1 KGHSH and CDR2 LQKENI. The CDR3 contains 14 residues. After removal of 6 bases from V and 7 bases from J, the junction contained 7 bases not matched to a gene. The CDR3 DNA sequence: TGTGCCAGCTCCCCGGATGACAGGGGTGAAAAACTGTTTTTT. This codes for CASSPDDRGEKLFF.

This sequence joins TRBV28 and TRBJ1-2; D is perhaps TRBD1 (6 bases). Germline values: CDR1 MDHEN, CDR2 SYDVKM. The CDR3 consists of 16 residues. Trimming shortened V by 6 bases and J by 6 bases, and 23 bases separated the two germline ends. The CDR3 coding sequence is TGTGCCAGCAGCGTAACAGGGAGGGGAATGTGGAATGGCTACACCTTC. This gives the protein CASSVTGRGMWNGYTF.

This clone occurred many times. The chain is built from TRBV6-6 and TRBJ2-7; no definite D call. This CDR3 is built from 13 residues. Germline CDR1 MNHNY, CDR2 SVGAGI (reference sequence). V lost 10 bases and J lost 0, with 13 bases in between. CDR3 loop: CATLGLNSYEQYF. The CDR3 region has the DNA TGTGCCACCCTAGGCTTAAACTCCTACGAGCAGTACTTC.

The chain has TRBV29-1 and TRBJ2-7; possible D gene TRBD1, 5 bases. The CDR3 loop spans 13 amino acids. V dropped 3 bases and J dropped 0 bases, with 9 bases sitting between them. Per germline, CDR1 SQVTM and CDR2 ANQGSEA. The chain's CDR3 is CSVETDSSYEQYF. The CDR3 DNA follows: TGCAGCGTTGAGACCGACAGCTCCTACGAGCAGTACTTC.

The J gene is TRBJ1-2, the V gene TRBV28; D perhaps matches TRBD1 (5 bases). The germline CDR1 and CDR2 sequences are MDHEN and SYDVKM. Between the trimmed V and J ends, which lost 2 bases and 3 bases, there was a span of 7 bases. This CDR3 is built from 13 residues. Written as DNA, the CDR3 is TGTGCCAGCAGTTTAAGGGGATACTATGGCTACACCTTC. It encodes CASSLRGYYGYTF.

This chain links TRBV7-8 with TRBJ2-7; 7 bases line up with TRBD1. V lost 3 bases to trimming and J lost 4 bases; unmatched junction nucleotides: 9. The germline gives CDR1 SGHVS, CDR2 FQNEAQ. This CDR3 spans 15 amino acids. The CDR3 sequence: CASSLQRDSRYEQYF. CDR3 DNA sequence: TGTGCCAGCAGCTTGCAACGGGACAGTAGATACGAGCAGTACTTC.

This clone was counted ten times or more. J is TRBJ1-4 and V is TRBV7-6; no definite D call. The CDR3 consists of 17 residues. Germline assignment: CDR1 SGHVS and CDR2 FNYEAQ. V gave up 3 bases and J gave up 0 bases, with 14 bases separating them. As DNA, the CDR3 is TGTGCCAGCAGCTTTGGTACCTTACTTGCAACTAATGAAAAACTGTTTTTT. Its translation: CASSFGTLLATNEKLFF.

The chain is built from TRBV10-3 and TRBJ2-5, with 9 bases aligning to TRBD1. V dropped 3 bases and J dropped 5; count of bases not matched to a gene: 10. The CDR3 extends over 16 amino acids. Looked up from germline, CDR1 is ENHRY and CDR2 is SYGVKD. CDR3 residues: CAISDRTDRGFETQYF. The CDR3 DNA follows: TGTGCCATCAGTGATCGAACGGACAGGGGCTTTGAGACCCAGTACTTC.

The chain has TRBV19 and TRBJ1-5, with 9 bases aligning to TRBD1. Trimming took 5 bases from V and 5 from J; bases not matched to a gene: 10. CDR3 length equals 16 residues. In germline, CDR1 is LNHDA, CDR2 SQIVND (reference sequence). DNA for the CDR3: TGTGCCAGTAGTCCCCAACGACAGGGGGGCTATCAGCCCCAGCATTTT. Translating gives CASSPQRQGGYQPQHF.

In this sample, this clone turned up once. The CDR3 sequence: CASRRQESYEQYF. The CDR3 nucleotides are TGTGCCAGCAGGAGACAGGAGAGCTACGAGCAGTACTTC. The V call is TRBV6-5, the J call TRBJ2-7; TRBD1 is a possible D gene (6 bases). CDR3 length equals 13 residues. CDR1 and CDR2 from the germline V gene are MNHEY and SVGAGI. The V end was cut by 6 bases, the J end by 3 bases, with 12 bases between.

The chain combines TRBV28 with TRBJ2-7; 12 bases align to TRBD1. This CDR3 has 15 residues. Germline assignment: CDR1 MDHEN and CDR2 SYDVKM. Trimming took 7 bases from V and 3 from J; bases not matched to a gene: 7. Written as DNA, the CDR3 is TGTGCCAGCACCCCGGGGACAGGGGGCGGCTACGAGCAGTACTTC. Protein: CASTPGTGGGYEQYF.

The table lists this clone with a few counts. This chain links TRBV27 with TRBJ2-7, with TRBD1 as a possible D gene (6 bases). This CDR3 is 13 amino acids long. Germline CDR1 is MNHEY and CDR2 is SMNVEV (reference sequence). Trimming removed 5 bases at V and 2 bases at J, with 10 bases between. DNA for the CDR3: TGTGCCAGCAGTAATCAGGGGACCTACGAGCAGTACTTC. Its translation: CASSNQGTYEQYF.

The V gene is TRBV4-2, the J gene TRBJ2-6, with 11 bases matching TRBD2. The CDR3 runs 17 residues. The germline gives CDR1 LGHNA, CDR2 YNFKEQ. Trimming cost V 5 bases and J 1 base; bases outside gene matches: 4. Written as DNA, the CDR3 is TGTGCCAGCAGCAAACTAGCGGGAGAATCTGGGGCCAACGTCCTGACTTTC. Residues: CASSKLAGESGANVLTF.

V usage is TRBV3-1 (or the pseudogene TRBV3-2) and J usage is TRBJ1-3; no firm D call. The germline V gene has CDR1 LGHDT and CDR2 YNNKEL (reference sequence). The CDR3 runs to 18 residues. The germline V and J ends were trimmed by 0 bases and 0 bases, with 15 bases remaining between them. CDR3 DNA sequence: TGTGCCAGCAGCCAAGATGTGGCCCTGACACCCTCTGGAAACACCATATATTTT. It yields the protein CASSQDVALTPSGNTIYF.

The J gene is TRBJ2-7, the V gene TRBV2; tentatively, D is TRBD1 (6 bases). Germline values: CDR1 SNHLY, CDR2 FYNNEI. Deletions cut 6 bases from V and 6 bases from J, with 21 bases between. The CDR3 loop spans 15 amino acids. The CDR3 region is CASRETGQGFVEQYF. The CDR3 DNA sequence: TGTGCCAGCAGGGAAACAGGTCAGGGGTTCGTCGAGCAGTACTTC.

The gene calls are TRBV6-6 and TRBJ2-3; D is perhaps TRBD2 (5 bases). This CDR3 region has 14 residues. The ends were cut back, 6 bases at V and 2 bases at J, with 12 bases in the middle. Germline V CDR1 and CDR2: MNHNY, SVGAGI (reference sequence). The CDR3 spells CASSARGATDTQYF. The CDR3 DNA is TGTGCCAGCAGCGCCCGGGGTGCCACAGATACGCAGTATTTT.

The chain carries TRBV7-9 and TRBJ1-1; D is undetermined. The V end was cut by 0 bases, the J end by 1 base, with 6 bases between. The CDR3 loop spans 14 amino acids. Germline values: CDR1 SEHNR, CDR2 FQNEAQ (reference sequence). For the CDR3, the DNA is TGTGCCAGCAGCTTAGCCAGGCCGAACACTGAAGCTTTCTTT. Amino acid sequence: CASSLARPNTEAFF.

There are a few counts of this clone. The chain's CDR3 is CASSAARGPTDTQYF. CDR3 in DNA: TGTGCCAGCAGTGCGGCCAGGGGGCCCACAGATACGCAGTATTTT. This chain connects TRBV25-1 to TRBJ2-3, with 8 bases matching TRBD1. Germline V lookup: CDR1 MGHDK, CDR2 SYGVNS. V lost 4 bases and J lost 2; bases outside the gene matches: 5. There are 15 residues in the CDR3.

The sample holds one count of this clone. The chain recombines TRBV9 with TRBJ2-2, with a tentative D call TRBD2 (5 bases). CDR3 length: 14 residues. V gave up 0 bases and J gave up 6 bases, with 9 bases separating them. CDR1 is SGDLS and CDR2 is YYNGEE in the germline V gene. CDR3 sequence (DNA): TGTGCCAGCAGCGTAGTCATAGCGTCCGGGGAGCTGTTTTTT. It codes for CASSVVIASGELFF.

The chain has TRBV20-1 and TRBJ2-5; 10 bases are a match to TRBD2. The CDR3 spans 15 residues. Unmatched junction bases numbered 7, after V lost 3 bases and J lost 3 bases. Germline CDR1 DFQATT, CDR2 SNEGSKA (reference sequence). CDR3 coding DNA: TGCAGTGCTAGTTTAGTAGCGGGAGGAAAAGAGACCCAGTACTTC. Translating gives CSASLVAGGKETQYF.

This sequence joins TRBV6-5 and TRBJ2-7; no firm D call. Germline V gene data show CDR1 as MNHEY and CDR2 as SVGAGI. Trimming took 2 bases from V and 5 from J, leaving 19 bases between them. The CDR3 consists of 16 residues. CDR3 residues: CASSYAATSISNEQYF. In nucleotides, the CDR3 is TGTGCCAGCAGTTACGCAGCGACCTCAATTTCCAACGAGCAGTACTTC.

V usage is TRBV21-1 and J usage is TRBJ2-2; the table's D gene call, TRBD2, was not cross checked with the DNA. TRBV21-1 is a recognized pseudogene. The CDR3 contains 16 residues. In DNA form, the CDR3 reads TGTGCCAGCCGAAAGGTGGGGACTAGGTACACCGGGGAGCTGTTTTTT. Translated, it gives CASRKVGTRYTGELFF.

The count of this clone is one. The rearrangement joins TRBV19 to TRBJ2-5; D might be TRBD1 (6 bases). The CDR3 is made up of 15 amino acids. CDR1 is LNHDA, CDR2 SQIVND, per germline (reference sequence). Deletions cut 5 bases from V and 2 bases from J, with 15 bases between. CDR3 amino acids: CASSPIPGQQETQYF. The CDR3 DNA reads TGTGCCAGTAGTCCAATCCCGGGACAACAAGAGACCCAGTACTTC.